This T cell receptor beta chain derives from a study of immune characterization of retroperitoneal liposarcoma. This clonotype is large by share. This CDR3 region has 12 residues. Germline V gene sequence: CDR1 SGHTA, CDR2 FQGNSA. Trimming pared 1 base from V and 10 bases from J, leaving 8 bases between. TCRdb reprocessed the PCR reads via MiXCR and lists one record per CDR3 protein. The sample lists fewer than 9,000 distinct CDR3 sequences, around 45% occurring once. The sequenced sample consisted of tumor tissue. This clonotype was sampled from a male donor with retroperitoneal liposarcoma. The chain links TRBV7-2 to TRBJ2-1; D is uncertain. DNA of the CDR3: TGTGCCAGCAGCTTAGAAGGAAGCGAGCAGTTCTTC. This codes for CASSLEGSEQFF.